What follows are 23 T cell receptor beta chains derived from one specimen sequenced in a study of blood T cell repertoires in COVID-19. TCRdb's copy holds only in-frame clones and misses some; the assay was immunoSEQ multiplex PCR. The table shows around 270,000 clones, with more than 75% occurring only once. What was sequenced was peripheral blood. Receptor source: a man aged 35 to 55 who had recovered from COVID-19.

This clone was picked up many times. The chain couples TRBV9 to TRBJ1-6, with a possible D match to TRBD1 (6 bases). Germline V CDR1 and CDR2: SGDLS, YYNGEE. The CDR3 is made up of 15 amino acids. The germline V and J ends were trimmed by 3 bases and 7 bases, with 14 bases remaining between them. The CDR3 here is CASSAAGRGNSPLHF. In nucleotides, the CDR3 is TGTGCCAGCAGCGCTGCCGGGAGGGGGAATTCACCCCTCCACTTT. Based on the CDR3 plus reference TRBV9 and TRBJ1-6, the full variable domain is DSGVTQTPKHLITATGQRVTLRCSPRSGDLSVYWYQQSLDQGLQFLIQYYNGEERAKGNILERFSAQQFPDLHSELNLSSLELGDSALYFCASSAAGRGNSPLHFGNGTRLTVT.

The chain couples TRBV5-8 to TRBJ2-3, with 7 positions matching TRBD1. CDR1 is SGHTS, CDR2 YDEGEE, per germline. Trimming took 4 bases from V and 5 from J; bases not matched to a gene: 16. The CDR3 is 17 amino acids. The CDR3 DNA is TGTGCCAGCAGCACCGGGACAGATTATTCTGGGGGAGATACGCAGTATTTT. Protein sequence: CASSTGTDYSGGDTQYF. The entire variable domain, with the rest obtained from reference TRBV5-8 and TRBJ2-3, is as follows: EAGVTQSPTHLIKTRGQQATLRCSPISGHTSVYWYQQALGLGLQFLLWYDEGEERNRGNFPPRFSGRQFPNYSSELNVNALELEDSALYLCASSTGTDYSGGDTQYFGPGTRLTVL.

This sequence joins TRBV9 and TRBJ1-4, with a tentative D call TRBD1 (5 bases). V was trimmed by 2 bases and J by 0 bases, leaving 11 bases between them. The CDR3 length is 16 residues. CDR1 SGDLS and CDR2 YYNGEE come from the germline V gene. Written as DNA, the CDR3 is TGTGCCAGCAGCGTGGGTGGACAATCAACTAATGAAAAACTGTTTTTT. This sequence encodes CASSVGGQSTNEKLFF.

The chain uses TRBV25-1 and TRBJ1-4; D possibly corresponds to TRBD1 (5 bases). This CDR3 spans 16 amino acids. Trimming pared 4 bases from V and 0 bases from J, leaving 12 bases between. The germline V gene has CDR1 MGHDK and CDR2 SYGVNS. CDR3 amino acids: CASSGGYRTTNEKLFF. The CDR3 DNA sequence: TGTGCCAGCAGTGGGGGCTACAGAACAACTAATGAAAAACTGTTTTTT.

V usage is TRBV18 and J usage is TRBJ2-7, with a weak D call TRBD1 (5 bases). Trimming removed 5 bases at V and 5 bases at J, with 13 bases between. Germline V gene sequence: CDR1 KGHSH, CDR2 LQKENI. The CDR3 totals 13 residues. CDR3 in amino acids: CASSATASNEQYF. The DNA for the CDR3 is TGTGCCAGCTCAGCGACAGCCAGCAACGAGCAGTACTTC. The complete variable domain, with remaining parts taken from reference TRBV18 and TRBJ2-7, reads NAGVMQNPRHLVRRRGQEARLRCSPMKGHSHVYWYRQLPEEGLKFMVYLQKENIIDESGMPKERFSAEFPKEGPSILRIQQVVRGDSAAYFCASSATASNEQYFGPGTRLTVT.

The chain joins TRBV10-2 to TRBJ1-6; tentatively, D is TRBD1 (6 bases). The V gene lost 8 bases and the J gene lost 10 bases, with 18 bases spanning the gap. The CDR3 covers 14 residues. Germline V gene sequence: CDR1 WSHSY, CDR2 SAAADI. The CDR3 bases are TGCGCCAGCTCGGCGGGGGGCCAGGCCTCACCCCTCCACTTT. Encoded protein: CASSAGGQASPLHF.

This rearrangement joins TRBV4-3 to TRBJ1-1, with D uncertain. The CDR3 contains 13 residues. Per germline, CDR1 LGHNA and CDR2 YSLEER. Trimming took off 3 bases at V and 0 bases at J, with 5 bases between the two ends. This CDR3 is CASSHRMNTEAFF. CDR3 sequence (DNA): TGCGCCAGCAGCCACAGGATGAACACTGAAGCTTTCTTT.

CDR3 bases: TGTGCCAGTAGTATACTCGGGACAGTGGGACGCACAGATACGCAGTATTTT. Amino acid sequence: CASSILGTVGRTDTQYF. The chain couples TRBV19 to TRBJ2-3, with 7 bases aligning to TRBD1. The germline V gene encodes CDR1 LNHDA and CDR2 SQIVND (reference sequence). V shed 2 bases, J shed 1 base, and the junction held 9 bases outside the gene matches. The CDR3 covers 17 residues.

CDR3 DNA sequence: TGTGCCAGTAGTATAAAGGACAGTTTTACTGAAGCTTTCTTT. Its translation: CASSIKDSFTEAFF. J is TRBJ1-1 and V is TRBV19; tentatively, D is TRBD1 (6 bases). The CDR3 contains 14 residues. Germline values: CDR1 LNHDA, CDR2 SQIVND (reference sequence). The V end lost 2 bases, the J end lost 5 bases, and 12 bases lay between the germline ends.

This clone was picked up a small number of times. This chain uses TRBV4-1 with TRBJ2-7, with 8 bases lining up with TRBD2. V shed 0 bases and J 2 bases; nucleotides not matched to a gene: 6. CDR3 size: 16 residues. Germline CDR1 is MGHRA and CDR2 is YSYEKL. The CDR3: CASSQEELAVAYEQYF. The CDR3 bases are TGCGCCAGCAGCCAAGAAGAACTAGCGGTCGCCTACGAGCAGTACTTC.

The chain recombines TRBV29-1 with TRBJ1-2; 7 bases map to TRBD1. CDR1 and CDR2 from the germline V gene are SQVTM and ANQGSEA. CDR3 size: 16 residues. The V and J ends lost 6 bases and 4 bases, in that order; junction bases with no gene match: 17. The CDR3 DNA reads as TGCAGCGTCCCCGATGAGGGGGCCGCCGTTGTCTATGGCTACACCTTC. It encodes CSVPDEGAAVVYGYTF.

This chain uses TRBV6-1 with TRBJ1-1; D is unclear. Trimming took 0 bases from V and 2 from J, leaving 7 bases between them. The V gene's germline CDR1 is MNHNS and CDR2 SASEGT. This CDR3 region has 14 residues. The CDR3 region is CASSEAKTNTEAFF. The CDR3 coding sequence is TGTGCCAGCAGTGAAGCGAAGACTAACACTGAAGCTTTCTTT.

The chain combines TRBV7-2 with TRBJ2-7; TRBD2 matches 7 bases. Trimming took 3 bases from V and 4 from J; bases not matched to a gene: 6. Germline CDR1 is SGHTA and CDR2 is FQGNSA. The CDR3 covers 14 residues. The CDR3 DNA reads TGTGCCAGCAGCTTGTCCGGGAGGAGTTACGAGCAGTACTTC. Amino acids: CASSLSGRSYEQYF.

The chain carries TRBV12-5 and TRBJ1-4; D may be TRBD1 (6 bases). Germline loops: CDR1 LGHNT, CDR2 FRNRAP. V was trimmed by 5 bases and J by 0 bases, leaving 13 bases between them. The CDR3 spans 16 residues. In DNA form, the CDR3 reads TGTGCTAGTGGTCGAGGACAGATAGCAACTAATGAAAAACTGTTTTTT. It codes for CASGRGQIATNEKLFF. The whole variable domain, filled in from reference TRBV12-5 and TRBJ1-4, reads DARVTQTPRHKVTEMGQEVTMRCQPILGHNTVFWYRQTMMQGLELLAYFRNRAPLDDSGMPKDRFSAEMPDATLATLKIQPSEPRDSAVYFCASGRGQIATNEKLFFGSGTQLSVL.

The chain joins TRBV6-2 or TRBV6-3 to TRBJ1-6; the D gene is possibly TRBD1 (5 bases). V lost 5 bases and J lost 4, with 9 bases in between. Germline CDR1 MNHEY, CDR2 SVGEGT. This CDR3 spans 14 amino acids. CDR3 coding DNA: TGTGCCAGCAGTGGAAGACAGTATAATTCACCCCTCCACTTT. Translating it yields CASSGRQYNSPLHF.

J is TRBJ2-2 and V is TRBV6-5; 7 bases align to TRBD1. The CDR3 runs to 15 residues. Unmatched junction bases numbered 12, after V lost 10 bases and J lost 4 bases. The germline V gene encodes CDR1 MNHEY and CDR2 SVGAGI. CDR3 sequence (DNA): TGTGCCACTCGTACAACAGGGGCGAGCACCGGGGAGCTGTTTTTT. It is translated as CATRTTGASTGELFF.

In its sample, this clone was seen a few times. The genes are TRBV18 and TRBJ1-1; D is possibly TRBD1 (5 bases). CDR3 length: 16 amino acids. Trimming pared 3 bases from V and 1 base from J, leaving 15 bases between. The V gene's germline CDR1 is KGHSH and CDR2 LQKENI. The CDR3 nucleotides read TGTGCCAGCTCACCCGGTATAGGGCAGGGGAACACTGAAGCTTTCTTT. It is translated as CASSPGIGQGNTEAFF.

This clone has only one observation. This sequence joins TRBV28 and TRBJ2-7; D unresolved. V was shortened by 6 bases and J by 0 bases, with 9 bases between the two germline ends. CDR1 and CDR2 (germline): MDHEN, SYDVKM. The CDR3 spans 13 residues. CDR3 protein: CASRRRPSYEQYF. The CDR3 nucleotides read TGTGCCAGCAGGCGGCGCCCCTCCTACGAGCAGTACTTC.

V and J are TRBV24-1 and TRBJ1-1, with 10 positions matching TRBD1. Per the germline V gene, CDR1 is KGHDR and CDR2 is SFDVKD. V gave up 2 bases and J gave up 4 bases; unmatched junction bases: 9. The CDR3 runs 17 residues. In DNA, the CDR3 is TGTGCCACCAGTGATTCGCTAGGGACAGGGGCCGCCACTGAAGCTTTCTTT. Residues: CATSDSLGTGAATEAFF.

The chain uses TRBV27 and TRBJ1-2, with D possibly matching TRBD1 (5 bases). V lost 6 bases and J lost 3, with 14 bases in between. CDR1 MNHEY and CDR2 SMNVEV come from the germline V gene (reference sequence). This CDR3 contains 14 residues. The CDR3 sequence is CASRSQGRDYGYTF. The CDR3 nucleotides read TGTGCCAGCAGGTCCCAGGGCAGGGACTATGGCTACACCTTC.

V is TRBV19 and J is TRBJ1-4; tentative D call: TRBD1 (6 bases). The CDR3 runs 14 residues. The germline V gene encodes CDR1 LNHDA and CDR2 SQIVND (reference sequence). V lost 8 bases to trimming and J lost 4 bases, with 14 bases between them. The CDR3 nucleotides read TGTGCCAGTTTGGACAGTGGGGTTAATGAAAAACTGTTTTTT. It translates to CASLDSGVNEKLFF. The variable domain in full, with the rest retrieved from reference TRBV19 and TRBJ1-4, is DGGITQSPKYLFRKEGQNVTLSCEQNLNHDAMYWYRQDPGQGLRLIYYSQIVNDFQKGDIAEGYSVSREKKESFPLTVTSAQKNPTAFYLCASLDSGVNEKLFFGSGTQLSVL.

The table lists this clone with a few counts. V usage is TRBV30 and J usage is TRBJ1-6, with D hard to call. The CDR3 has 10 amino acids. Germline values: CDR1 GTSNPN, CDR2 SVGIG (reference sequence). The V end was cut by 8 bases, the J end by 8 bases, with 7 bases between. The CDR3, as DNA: TGTGCCGGCGGGGATTCACCCCTCCACTTT. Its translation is CAGGDSPLHF. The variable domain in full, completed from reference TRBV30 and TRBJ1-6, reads SQTIHQWPATLVQPVGSPLSLECTVEGTSNPNLYWYRQAAGRGLQLLFYSVGIGQISSEVPQNLSASRPQDRQFILSSKKLLLSDSGFYLCAGGDSPLHFGNGTRLTVT.

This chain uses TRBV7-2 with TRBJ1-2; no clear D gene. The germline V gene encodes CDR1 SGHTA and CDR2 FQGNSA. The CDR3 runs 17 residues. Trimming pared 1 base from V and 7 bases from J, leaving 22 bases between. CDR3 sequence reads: CASSLGGTSAQYSGYTF. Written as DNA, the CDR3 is TGTGCCAGCAGCTTAGGCGGCACCAGTGCCCAGTATAGTGGCTACACCTTC.